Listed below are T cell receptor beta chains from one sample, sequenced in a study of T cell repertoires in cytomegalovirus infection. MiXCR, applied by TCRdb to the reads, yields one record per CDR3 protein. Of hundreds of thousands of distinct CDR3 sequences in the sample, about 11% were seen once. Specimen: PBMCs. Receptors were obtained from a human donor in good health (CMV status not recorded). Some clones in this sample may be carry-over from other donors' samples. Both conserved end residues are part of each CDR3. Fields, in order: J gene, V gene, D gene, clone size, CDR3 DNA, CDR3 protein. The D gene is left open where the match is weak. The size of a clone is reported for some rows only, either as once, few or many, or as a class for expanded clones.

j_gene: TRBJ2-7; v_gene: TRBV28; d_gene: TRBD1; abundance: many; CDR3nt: TGTGCCAGCAGCCAAGACAGGGGCTACGGGCAGTACTTC; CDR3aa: CASSQDRGYGQYF
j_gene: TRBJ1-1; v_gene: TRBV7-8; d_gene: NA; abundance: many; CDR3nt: TGTGCCAGCAGCTTAGGGCCCTTTGAAGCTTTCTTT; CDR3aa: CASSLGPFEAFF
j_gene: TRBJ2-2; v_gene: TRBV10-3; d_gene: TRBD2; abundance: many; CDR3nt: TGTGCCATCAAGAGTAGCGGGAGCCCCGGGGAGCTGTTTTTT; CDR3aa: CAIKSSGSPGELFF
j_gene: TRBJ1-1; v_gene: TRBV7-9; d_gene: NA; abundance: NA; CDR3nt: TGTGCCAGCAACAGGGACACAATGAACACTGAAGCTTTCTTT; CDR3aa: CASNRDTMNTEAFF
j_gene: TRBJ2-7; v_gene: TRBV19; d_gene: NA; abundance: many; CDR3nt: TGTGCCAGTAGTGAGGCAGGCGGATATTCCAGCTCCTACGAGCAGTACTTC; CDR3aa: CASSEAGGYSSSYEQYF
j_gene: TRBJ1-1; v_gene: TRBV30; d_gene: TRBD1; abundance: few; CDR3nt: TGTGCCTGGAGCCGGGACAGGGACACTGAAGCTTTCTTT; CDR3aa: CAWSRDRDTEAFF
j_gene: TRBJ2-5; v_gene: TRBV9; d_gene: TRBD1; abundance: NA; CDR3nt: TGTGCCAGCAGCGAATACGGGACAGGAGAGACCCAGTACTTC; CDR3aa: CASSEYGTGETQYF
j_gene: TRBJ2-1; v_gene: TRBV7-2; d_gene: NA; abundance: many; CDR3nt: TGTGCCAGCAGGCCCCCTGGGCACAGTTTTTCTTTCGGCTCCTACAATGAGCAGTTCTTC; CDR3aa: CASRPPGHSFSFGSYNEQFF
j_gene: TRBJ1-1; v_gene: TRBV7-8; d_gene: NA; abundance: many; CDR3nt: TGTGCCAGCAGCTTATATAGGGAGAACACTGAAGCTTTCTTT; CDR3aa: CASSLYRENTEAFF
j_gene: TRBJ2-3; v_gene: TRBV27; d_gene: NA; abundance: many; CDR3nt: TGTGCCAGCAGTTTCAGGCAGACTAGCACAGATACGCAGTATTTT; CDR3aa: CASSFRQTSTDTQYF
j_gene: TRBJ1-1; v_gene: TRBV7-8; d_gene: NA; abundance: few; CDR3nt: TGTGCCAGCTTCCCCCGGAAGGGCGGAGGGACTGAAGCTTTCTTT; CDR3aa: CASFPRKGGGTEAFF
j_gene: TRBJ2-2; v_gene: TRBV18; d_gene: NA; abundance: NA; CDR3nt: TGTGCCAGCTCACCACCGTGGACAGTCACCGGGGAGCTGTTTTTT; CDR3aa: CASSPPWTVTGELFF
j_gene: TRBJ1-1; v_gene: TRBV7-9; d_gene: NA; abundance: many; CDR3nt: TGTGCCAGCAGCTCCGCGGCGGACAGTAACACTGAAGCTTTCTTT; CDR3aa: CASSSAADSNTEAFF
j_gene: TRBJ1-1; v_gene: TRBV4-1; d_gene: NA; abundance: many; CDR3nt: TGCGCCAGCAGCCAAGTGACGGGGCCCTTTAGGAAAGCTTTCTTT; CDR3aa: CASSQVTGPFRKAFF
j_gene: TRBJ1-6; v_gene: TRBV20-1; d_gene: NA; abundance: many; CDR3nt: TGCAGTGCTAGGATGAACAGGGCCGGGAATTCACCCCTCCACTTT; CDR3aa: CSARMNRAGNSPLHF
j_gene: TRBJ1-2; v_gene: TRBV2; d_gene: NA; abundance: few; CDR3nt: TGTGCCAGCAGTCGTGGCGGTGGCAGGAGCTATGGCTACACCTTC; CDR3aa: CASSRGGGRSYGYTF
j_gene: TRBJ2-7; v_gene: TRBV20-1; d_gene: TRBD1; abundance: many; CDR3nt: TGCAGTGCCCCCCGACAGGGGGGAAAAGACGAGCAGTACTTC; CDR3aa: CSAPRQGGKDEQYF
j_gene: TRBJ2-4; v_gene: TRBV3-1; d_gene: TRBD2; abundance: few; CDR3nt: TGTGCCAGCAGCGGATCTATCCAGACTAGCGGGGCCACTCCGAGCAAAAACATTCAGTACTTC; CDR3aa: CASSGSIQTSGATPSKNIQYF
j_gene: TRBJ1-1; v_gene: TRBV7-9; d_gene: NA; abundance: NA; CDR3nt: TGTGCCAGCAGCGAGGCGGACTTTCTAAGAAACACTGAAGCTTTCTTT; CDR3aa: CASSEADFLRNTEAFF
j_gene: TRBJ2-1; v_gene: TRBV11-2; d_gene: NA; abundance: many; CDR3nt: TGTGCCAGCAGCTTATGCTACAATGAGCAGTTCTTC; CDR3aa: CASSLCYNEQFF
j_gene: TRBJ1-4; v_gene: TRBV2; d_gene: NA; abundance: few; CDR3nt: TGTGCCAGCAGTGAAGCAGGGGAAACTAATGAAAAACTGTTTTTT; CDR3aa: CASSEAGETNEKLFF
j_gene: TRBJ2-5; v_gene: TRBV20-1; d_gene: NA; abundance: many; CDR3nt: TGCAGTGCTAGCGGAGAAGAGACCCAGTACTTC; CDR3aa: CSASGEETQYF
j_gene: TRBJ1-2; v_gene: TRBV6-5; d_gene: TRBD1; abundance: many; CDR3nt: TGTGCCAGCAGTTACTGGGGACAGGGATTGAGTTATGGCTACACCTTC; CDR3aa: CASSYWGQGLSYGYTF
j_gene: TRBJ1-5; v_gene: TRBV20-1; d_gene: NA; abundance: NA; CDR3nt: TGCAGTGCTAGGAGAGGGGGTTTACGAAATCAGCCCCAGCATTTT; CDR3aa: CSARRGGLRNQPQHF
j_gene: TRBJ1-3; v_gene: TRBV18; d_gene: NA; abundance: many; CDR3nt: TGTGCCAGCTCTCAAAAATTAGCCCCGATCACAGACAACGGAAGAGACACCATATATTTT; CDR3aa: CASSQKLAPITDNGRDTIYF
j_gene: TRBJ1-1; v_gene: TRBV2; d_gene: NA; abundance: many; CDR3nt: TGTGCCAGCCAGGGGACGCGGAGTCCGAACACTGAAGCTTTCTTT; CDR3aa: CASQGTRSPNTEAFF
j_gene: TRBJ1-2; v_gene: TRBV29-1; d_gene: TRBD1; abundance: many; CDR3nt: TGCAGCGTTGCCCCCCCGGACAGGGAAGTCTCCTATGGCTACACCTTC; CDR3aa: CSVAPPDREVSYGYTF
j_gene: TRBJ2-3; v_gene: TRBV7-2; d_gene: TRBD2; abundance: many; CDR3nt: TGTGCCAGCAGTCTAGCGGGGGCCGGGTATACGCAGTATTTT; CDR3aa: CASSLAGAGYTQYF
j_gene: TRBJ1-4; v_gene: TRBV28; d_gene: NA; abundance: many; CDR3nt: TGTGCCAGCAGTTTATTTAGGACAGCACCTAATGAAAAACTGTTTTTT; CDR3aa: CASSLFRTAPNEKLFF
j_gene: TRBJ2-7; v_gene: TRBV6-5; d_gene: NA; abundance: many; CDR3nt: TGTGCCAGCCGCCCCCACCAAGCGGTCTACGAGCAGTACTTC; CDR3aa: CASRPHQAVYEQYF
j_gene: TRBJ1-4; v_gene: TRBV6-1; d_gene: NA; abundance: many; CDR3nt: TGTGCCAGCAGTCGACAGCAGGGACATGAAAAACTGTTTTTT; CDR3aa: CASSRQQGHEKLFF
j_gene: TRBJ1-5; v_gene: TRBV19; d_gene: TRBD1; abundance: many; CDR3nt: TGTGCCACCCTCGAAGCGGGACAGATCAATCAGCCCCAGCATTTT; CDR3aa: CATLEAGQINQPQHF
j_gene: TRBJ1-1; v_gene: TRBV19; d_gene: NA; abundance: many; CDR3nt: TGTGCCAGTAGTATCAAGGGAAAGGGAGCTTTCTTT; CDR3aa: CASSIKGKGAFF
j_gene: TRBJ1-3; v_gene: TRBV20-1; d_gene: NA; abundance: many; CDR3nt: TGCAGTGCTAGAGATGGCAGGGTTGGAAACACCATATATTTT; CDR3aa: CSARDGRVGNTIYF
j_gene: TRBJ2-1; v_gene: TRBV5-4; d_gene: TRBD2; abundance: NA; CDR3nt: TGTGCCAGCAGCTCCTTCCCGGGACTAGCGGATAATGAGCAGTTCTTC; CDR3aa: CASSSFPGLADNEQFF
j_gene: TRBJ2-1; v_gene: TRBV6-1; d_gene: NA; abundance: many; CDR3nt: TGTGCCACTAGCATATGGGATGAGCAGTTCTTC; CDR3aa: CATSIWDEQFF
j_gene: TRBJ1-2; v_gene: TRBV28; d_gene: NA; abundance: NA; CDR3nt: TGTGCCAGCAGTTTTTACCGAAGTGCCCGGGCCAGGTTCTATGGCTACATCTTC; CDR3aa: CASSFYRSARARFYGYIF
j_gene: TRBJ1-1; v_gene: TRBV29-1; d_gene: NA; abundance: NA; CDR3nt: TGCAGCGTCGACAACATGAACACTGAAGCTTTCTTT; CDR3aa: CSVDNMNTEAFF
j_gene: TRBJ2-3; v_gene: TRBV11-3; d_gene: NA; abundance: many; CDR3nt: TGTGCCAGCAGCTTTTACGCCGATACGCAGTATTTT; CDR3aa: CASSFYADTQYF
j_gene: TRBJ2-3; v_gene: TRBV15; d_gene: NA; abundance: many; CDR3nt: TGTGCCACCAGGGCTCAGGGGTTAGATACGCAGTATTTT; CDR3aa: CATRAQGLDTQYF
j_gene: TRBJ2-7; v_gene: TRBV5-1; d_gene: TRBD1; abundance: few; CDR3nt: TGCGCCAGCCGATCCGGGACAGGGGGTGGCGAGCAGTACTTC; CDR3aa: CASRSGTGGGEQYF
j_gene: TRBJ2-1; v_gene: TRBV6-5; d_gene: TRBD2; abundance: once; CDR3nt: TGTGCCAGCACCAAAGGGGGACTAGCGGACAATGAGCAGTTCTTC; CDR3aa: CASTKGGLADNEQFF
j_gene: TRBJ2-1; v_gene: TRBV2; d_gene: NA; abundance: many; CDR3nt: TGTGCCAGCAGTGAGAGTGGGGCACATACTAGCAGAATCTACAATGAGCAGTTCTTC; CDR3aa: CASSESGAHTSRIYNEQFF
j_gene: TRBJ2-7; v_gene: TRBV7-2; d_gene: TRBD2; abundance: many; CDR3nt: TGTGCCAGCAGCCCCGTCGGGGGGAGATACGAGCAGTACTTC; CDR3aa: CASSPVGGRYEQYF
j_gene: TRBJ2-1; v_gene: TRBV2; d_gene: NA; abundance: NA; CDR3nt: TGTGCCCTCCAGGGTGGGGAGAAAAATGAGCAGTTCTTC; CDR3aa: CALQGGEKNEQFF
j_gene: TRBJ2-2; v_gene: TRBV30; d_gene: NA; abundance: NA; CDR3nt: TGTGCCTGGACAGGAAACACCGGGGAGCTGTTTTTT; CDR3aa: CAWTGNTGELFF